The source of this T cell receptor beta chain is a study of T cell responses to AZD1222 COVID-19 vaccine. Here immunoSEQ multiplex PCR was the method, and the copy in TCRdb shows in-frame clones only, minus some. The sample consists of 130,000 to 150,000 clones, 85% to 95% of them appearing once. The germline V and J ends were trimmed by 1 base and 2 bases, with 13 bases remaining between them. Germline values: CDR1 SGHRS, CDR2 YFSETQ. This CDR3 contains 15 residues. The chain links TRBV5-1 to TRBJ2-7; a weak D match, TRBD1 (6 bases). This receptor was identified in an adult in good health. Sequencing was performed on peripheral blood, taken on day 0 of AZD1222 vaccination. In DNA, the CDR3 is TGCGCCAGCAGCTTGACGACAGGTATAGCCTACGAGCAGTACTTC. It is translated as CASSLTTGIAYEQYF.